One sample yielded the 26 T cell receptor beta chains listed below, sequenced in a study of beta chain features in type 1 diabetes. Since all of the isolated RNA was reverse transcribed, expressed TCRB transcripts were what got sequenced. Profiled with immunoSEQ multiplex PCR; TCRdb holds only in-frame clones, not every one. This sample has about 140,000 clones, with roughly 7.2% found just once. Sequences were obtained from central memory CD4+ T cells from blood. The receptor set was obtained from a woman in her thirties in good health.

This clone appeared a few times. DNA of the CDR3: TGTGCCAGCAGTGCCGCGGGGGGCACCTATGGCTACACCTTC. Amino acid sequence: CASSAAGGTYGYTF. The J gene is TRBJ1-2, the V gene TRBV6-1, with D possibly being TRBD1 (6 bases). Germline assignment: CDR1 MNHNS and CDR2 SASEGT. With 4 bases removed from V and 4 bases from J, the gap between germline ends came to 13 bases. The CDR3 has 14 residues.

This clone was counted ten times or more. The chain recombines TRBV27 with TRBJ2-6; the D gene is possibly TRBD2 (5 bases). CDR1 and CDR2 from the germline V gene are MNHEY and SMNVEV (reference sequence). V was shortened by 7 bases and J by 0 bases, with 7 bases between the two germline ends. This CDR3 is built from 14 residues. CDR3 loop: CASTRDSGANVLTF. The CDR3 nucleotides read TGTGCCAGCACTCGGGACTCTGGGGCCAACGTCCTGACTTTC.

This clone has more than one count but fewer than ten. The CDR3 protein is CASSQGWSASTDTQYF. CDR3 sequence (DNA): TGCGCCAGCAGCCAAGGATGGAGCGCTAGCACAGATACGCAGTATTTT. The J gene is TRBJ2-3, the V gene TRBV4-1, with D unresolved. Trimming stripped 1 base from V and 0 bases from J, with 11 bases between. CDR3 length: 16 residues. Germline CDR1 MGHRA, CDR2 YSYEKL.

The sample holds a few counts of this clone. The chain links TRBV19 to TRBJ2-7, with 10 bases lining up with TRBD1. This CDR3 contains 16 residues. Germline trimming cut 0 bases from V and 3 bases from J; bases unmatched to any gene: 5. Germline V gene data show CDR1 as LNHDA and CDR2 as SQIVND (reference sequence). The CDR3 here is CASSIDLRTGGYEQYF. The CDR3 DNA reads TGTGCCAGTAGTATAGACCTTCGGACAGGGGGCTACGAGCAGTACTTC.

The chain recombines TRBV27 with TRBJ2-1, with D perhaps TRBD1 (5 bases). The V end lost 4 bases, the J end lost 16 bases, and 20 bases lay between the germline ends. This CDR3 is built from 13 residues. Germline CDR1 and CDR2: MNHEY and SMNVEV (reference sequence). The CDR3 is CASSSTGVRMVFF. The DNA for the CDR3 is TGTGCCAGCAGTTCAACAGGTGTTAGAATGGTCTTCTTC.

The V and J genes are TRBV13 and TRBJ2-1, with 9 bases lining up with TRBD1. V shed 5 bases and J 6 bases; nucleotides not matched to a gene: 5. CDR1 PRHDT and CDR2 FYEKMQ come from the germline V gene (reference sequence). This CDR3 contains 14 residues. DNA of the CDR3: TGTGCCAGCAGCCCTAGGGACAGGGTCAATGAGCAGTTCTTC. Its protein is CASSPRDRVNEQFF.

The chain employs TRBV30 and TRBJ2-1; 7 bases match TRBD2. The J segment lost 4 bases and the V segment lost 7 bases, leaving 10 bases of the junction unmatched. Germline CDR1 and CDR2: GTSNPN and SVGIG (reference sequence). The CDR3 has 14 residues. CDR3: CALNYGTNYNEQFF. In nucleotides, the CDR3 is TGTGCCTTAAACTACGGGACTAATTACAATGAGCAGTTCTTC.

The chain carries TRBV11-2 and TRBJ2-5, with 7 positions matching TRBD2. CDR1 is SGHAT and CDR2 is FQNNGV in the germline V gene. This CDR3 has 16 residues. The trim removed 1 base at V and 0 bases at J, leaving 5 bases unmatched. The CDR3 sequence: CASSLGTTSDQETQYF. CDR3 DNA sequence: TGTGCCAGCAGCTTAGGAACCACTAGCGACCAAGAGACCCAGTACTTC. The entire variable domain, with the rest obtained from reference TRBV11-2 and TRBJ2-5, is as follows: EAGVAQSPRYKIIEKRQSVAFWCNPISGHATLYWYQQILGQGPKLLIQFQNNGVVDDSQLPKDRFSAERLKGVDSTLKIQPAKLEDSAVYLCASSLGTTSDQETQYFGPGTRLLVL.

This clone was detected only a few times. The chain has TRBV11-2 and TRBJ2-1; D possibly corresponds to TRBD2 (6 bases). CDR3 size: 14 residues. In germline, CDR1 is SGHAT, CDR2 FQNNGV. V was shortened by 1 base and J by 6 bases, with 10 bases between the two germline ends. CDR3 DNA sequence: TGTGCCAGCAGCTTAGTGGCGGGGTCCAATGAGCAGTTCTTC. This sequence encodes CASSLVAGSNEQFF.

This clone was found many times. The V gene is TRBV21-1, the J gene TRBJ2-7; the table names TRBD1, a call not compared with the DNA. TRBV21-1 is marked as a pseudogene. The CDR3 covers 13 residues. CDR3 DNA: TGTGCCAGCAGACCTAGACAGCCCTACGAGCAGTACTTC. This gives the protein CASRPRQPYEQYF.

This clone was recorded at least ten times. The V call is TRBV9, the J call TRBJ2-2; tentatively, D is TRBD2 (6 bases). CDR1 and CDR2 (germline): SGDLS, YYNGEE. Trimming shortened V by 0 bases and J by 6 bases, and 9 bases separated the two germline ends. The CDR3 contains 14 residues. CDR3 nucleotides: TGTGCCAGCAGCGTAGCGGGAGTTCCCGGGGAGCTGTTTTTT. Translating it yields CASSVAGVPGELFF. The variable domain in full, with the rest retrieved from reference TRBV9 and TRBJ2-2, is DSGVTQTPKHLITATGQRVTLRCSPRSGDLSVYWYQQSLDQGLQFLIQYYNGEERAKGNILERFSAQQFPDLHSELNLSSLELGDSALYFCASSVAGVPGELFFGEGSRLTVL.

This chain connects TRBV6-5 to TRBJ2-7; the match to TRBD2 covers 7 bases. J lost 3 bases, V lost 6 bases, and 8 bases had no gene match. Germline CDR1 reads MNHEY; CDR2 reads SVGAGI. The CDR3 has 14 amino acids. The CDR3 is CASRPSGEGYEQYF. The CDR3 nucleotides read TGTGCCAGCAGGCCCTCGGGGGAGGGCTACGAGCAGTACTTC.

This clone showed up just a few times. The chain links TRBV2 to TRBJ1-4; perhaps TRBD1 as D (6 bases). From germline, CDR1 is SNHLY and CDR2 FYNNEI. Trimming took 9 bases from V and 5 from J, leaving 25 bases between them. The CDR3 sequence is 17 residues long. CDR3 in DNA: TGTGCCAGTACCCCTCCGGTGCGACAGGCGGACAATGAAAAACTGTTTTTT. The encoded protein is CASTPPVRQADNEKLFF.

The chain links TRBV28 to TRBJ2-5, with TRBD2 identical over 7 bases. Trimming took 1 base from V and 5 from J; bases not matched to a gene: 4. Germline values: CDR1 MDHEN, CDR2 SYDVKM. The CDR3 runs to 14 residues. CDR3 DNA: TGTGCCAGCAGTTTATCTGGGCGGGAGGAGACCCAGTACTTC. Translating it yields CASSLSGREETQYF.

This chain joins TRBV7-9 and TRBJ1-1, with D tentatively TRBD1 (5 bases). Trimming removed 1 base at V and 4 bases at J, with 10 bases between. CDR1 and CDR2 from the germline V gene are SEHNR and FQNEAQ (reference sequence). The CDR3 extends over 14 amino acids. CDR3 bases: TGTGCCAGCAGCTTAGAGGGGAGGGCCACTGAAGCTTTCTTT. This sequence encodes CASSLEGRATEAFF.

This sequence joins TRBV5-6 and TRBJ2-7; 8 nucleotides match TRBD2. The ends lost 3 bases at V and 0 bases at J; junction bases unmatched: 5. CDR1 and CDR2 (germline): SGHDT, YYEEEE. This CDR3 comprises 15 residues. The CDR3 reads CASSSVSGSSYEQYF. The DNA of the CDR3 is TGTGCCAGCAGCTCCGTAAGCGGGAGCTCCTACGAGCAGTACTTC.

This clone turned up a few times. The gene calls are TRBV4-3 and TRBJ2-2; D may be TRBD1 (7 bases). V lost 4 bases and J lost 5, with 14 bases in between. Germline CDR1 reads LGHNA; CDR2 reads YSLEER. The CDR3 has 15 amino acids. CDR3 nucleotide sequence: TGCGCCAGCAGCCGGGTGGCAGGGGGGACCGGGGAGCTGTTTTTT. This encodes CASSRVAGGTGELFF.

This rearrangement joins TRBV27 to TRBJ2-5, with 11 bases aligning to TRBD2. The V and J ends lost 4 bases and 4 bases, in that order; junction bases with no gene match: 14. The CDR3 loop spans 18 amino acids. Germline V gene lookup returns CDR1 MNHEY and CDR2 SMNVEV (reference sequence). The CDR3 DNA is TGTGCCAGCAGTTCGGGACTAGCGGTAGTGAGGGGTGGAGAGACCCAGTACTTC. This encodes CASSSGLAVVRGGETQYF.

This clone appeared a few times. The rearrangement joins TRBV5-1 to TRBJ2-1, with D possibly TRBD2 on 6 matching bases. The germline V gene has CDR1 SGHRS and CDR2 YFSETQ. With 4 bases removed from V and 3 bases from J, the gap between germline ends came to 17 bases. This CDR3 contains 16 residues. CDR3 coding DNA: TGCGCCAGCAGCCAGGATCTTGGAGGGTTCTACAATGAGCAGTTCTTC. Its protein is CASSQDLGGFYNEQFF.

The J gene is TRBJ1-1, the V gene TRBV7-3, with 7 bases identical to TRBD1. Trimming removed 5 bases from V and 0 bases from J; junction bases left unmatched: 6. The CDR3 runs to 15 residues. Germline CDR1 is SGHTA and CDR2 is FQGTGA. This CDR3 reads CASSRAGQLNTEAFF. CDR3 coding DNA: TGTGCCAGCAGCCGCGCGGGACAGCTGAACACTGAAGCTTTCTTT.

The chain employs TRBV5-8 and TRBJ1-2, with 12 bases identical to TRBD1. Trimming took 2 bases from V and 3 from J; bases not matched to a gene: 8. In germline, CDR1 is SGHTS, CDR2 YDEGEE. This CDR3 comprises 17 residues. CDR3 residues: CASSFGTGGIYYYGYTF. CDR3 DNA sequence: TGTGCCAGCAGCTTTGGGACAGGGGGCATTTATTACTATGGCTACACCTTC.

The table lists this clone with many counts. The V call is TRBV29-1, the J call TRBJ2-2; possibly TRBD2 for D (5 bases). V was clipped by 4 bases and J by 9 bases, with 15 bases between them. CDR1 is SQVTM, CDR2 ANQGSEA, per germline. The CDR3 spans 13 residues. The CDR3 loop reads CSVGSSVGRELFF. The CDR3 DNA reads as TGCAGCGTTGGGAGTAGCGTAGGCAGGGAGCTGTTTTTT.

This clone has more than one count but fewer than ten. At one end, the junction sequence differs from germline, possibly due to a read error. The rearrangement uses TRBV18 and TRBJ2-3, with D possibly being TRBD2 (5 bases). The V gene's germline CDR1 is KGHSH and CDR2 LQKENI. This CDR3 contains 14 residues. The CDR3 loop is CASSPDSVLPGSDF. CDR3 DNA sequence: TGTGCCAGCTCACCGGACTCTGTCCTTCCGGGCTCCGATTTT.

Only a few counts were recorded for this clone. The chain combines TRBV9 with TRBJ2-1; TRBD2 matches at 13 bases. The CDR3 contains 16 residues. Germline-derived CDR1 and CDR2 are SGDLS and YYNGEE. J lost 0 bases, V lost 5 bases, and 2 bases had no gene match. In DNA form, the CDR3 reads TGTGCCAGCAGTCGGACTAGCGGGAGCTCCTACAATGAGCAGTTCTTC. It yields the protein CASSRTSGSSYNEQFF.

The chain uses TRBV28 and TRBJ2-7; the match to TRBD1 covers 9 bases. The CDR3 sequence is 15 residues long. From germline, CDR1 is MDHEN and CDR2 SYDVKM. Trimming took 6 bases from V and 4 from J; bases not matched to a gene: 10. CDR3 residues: CASSPGTGIRYEQYF. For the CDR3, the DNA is TGTGCCAGCAGCCCCGGGACAGGGATTCGATACGAGCAGTACTTC.

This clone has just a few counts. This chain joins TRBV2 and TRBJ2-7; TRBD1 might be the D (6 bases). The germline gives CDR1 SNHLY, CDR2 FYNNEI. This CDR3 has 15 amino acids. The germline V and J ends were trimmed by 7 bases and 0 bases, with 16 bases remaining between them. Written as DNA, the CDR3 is TGTGCCAGCACCAGTCAGGGGTTTAGCTCCTACGAGCAGTACTTC. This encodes CASTSQGFSSYEQYF.